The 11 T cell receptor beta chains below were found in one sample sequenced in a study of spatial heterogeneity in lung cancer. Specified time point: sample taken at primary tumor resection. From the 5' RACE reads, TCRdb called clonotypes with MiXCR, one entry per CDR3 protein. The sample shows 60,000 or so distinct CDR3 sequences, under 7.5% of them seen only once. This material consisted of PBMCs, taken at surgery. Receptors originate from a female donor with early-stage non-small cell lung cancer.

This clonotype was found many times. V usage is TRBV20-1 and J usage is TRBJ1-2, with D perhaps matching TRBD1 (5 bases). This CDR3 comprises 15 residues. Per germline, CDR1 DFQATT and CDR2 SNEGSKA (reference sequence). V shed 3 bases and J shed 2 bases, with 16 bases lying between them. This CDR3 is CSARPGWAGNYGYTF. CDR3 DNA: TGCAGTGCTAGGCCCGGTTGGGCAGGGAACTATGGCTACACCTTC.

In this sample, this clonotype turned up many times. CDR3 in amino acids: CASMAGVGYEQYF. The DNA for the CDR3 is TGTGCCAGCATGGCAGGGGTCGGTTACGAGCAGTACTTC. The chain couples TRBV6-6 to TRBJ2-7, with a possible D match to TRBD1 (6 bases). Deletions cut 7 bases from V and 4 bases from J, with 14 bases between. The V gene's germline CDR1 is MNHNY and CDR2 SVGAGI (reference sequence). This CDR3 is 13 amino acids long.

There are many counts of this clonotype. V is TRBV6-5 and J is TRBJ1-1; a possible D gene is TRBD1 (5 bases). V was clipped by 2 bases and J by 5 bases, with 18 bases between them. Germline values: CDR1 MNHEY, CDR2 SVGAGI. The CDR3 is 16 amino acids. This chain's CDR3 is CASSYGEGRVGTEAFF. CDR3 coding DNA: TGTGCCAGCAGTTACGGGGAGGGCAGGGTCGGGACTGAAGCTTTCTTT.

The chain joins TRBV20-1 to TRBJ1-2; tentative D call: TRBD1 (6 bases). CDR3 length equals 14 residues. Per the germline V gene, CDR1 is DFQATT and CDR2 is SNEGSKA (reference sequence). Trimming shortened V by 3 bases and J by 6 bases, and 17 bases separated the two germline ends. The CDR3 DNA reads TGCAGTGCTAGTCCGGGGGCCGATTTGAATGGCTACACCTTC. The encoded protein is CSASPGADLNGYTF.

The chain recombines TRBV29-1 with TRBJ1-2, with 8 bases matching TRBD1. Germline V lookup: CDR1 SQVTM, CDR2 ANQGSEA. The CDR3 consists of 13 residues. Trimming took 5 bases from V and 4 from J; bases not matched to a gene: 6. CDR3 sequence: CSVSPGTGYGYTF. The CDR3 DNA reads TGCAGCGTTTCCCCCGGGACAGGCTATGGCTACACCTTC.

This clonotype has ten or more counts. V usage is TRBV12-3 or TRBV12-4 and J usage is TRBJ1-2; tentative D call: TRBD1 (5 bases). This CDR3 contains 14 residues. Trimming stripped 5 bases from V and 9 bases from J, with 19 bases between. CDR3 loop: CASSHRGERRSYTF. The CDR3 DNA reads TGTGCCAGCAGTCATAGGGGCGAGAGGCGAAGCTACACCTTC.

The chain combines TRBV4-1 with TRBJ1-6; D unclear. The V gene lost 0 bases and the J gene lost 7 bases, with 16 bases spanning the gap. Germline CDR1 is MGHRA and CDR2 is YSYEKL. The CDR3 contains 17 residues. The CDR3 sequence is CASSQDQAAARNSPLHF. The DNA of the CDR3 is TGCGCCAGCAGCCAAGATCAGGCAGCCGCGAGGAATTCACCCCTCCACTTT.

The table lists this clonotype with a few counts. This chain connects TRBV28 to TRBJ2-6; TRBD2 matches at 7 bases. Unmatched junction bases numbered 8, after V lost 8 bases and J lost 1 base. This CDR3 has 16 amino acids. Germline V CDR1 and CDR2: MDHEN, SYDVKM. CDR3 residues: CASATGGLSGANVLTF. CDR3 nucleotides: TGTGCCAGCGCTACGGGGGGTCTATCTGGGGCCAACGTCCTGACTTTC.

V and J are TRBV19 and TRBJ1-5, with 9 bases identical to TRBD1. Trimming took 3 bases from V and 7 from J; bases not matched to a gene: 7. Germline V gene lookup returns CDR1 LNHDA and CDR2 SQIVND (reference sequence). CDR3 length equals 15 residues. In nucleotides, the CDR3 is TGTGCCAGTAGTATTTCGGGACAGGGCGGACAGCCCCAGCATTTT. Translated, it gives CASSISGQGGQPQHF.

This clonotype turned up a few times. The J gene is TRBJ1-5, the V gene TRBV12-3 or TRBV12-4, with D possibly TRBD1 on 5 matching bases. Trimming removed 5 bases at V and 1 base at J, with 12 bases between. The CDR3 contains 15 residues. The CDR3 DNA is TGTGCCAGCAGTCTATCGGGACTGAGCAATCAGCCCCAGCATTTT. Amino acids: CASSLSGLSNQPQHF.

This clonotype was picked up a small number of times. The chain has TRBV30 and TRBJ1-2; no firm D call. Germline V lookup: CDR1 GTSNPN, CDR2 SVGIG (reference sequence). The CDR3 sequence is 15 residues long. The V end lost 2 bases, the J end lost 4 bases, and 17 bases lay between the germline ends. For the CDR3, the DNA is TGTGCCTGGAGTCGCGGGAATATTGTTGGCTATGGCTACACCTTC. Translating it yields CAWSRGNIVGYGYTF.